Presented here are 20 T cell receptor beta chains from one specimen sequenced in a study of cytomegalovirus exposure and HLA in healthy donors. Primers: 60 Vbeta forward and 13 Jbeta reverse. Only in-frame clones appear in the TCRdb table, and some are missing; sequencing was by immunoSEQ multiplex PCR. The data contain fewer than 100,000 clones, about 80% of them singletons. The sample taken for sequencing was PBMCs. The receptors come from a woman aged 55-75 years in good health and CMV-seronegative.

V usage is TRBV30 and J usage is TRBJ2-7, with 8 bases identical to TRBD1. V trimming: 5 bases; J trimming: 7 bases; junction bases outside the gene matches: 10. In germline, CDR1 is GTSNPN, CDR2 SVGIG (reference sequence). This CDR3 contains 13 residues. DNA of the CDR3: TGTGCCTGGTCCGGGACAGGCACGGGGGAGCAGTACTTC. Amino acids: CAWSGTGTGEQYF.

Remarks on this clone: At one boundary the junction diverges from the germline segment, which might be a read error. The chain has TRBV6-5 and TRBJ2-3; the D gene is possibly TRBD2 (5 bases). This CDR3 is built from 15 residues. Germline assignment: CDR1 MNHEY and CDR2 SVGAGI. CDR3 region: CAGSYNTGGTDTQYF. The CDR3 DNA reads TGTGCCGGCAGTTACAACACCGGGGGCACAGATACGCAGTATTTT.

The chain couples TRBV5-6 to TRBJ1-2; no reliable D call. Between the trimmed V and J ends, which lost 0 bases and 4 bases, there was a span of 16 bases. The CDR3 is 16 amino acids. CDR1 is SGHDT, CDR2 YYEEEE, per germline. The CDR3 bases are TGTGCCAGCAGCTTGGCCGGAAGCGGTCTTAGCTATGGCTACACCTTC. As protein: CASSLAGSGLSYGYTF. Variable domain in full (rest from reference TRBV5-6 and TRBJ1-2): DAGVTQSPTHLIKTRGQQVTLRCSPKSGHDTVSWYQQALGQGPQFIFQYYEEEERQRGNFPDRFSGHQFPNYSSELNVNALLLGDSALYLCASSLAGSGLSYGYTFGSGTRLTVV.

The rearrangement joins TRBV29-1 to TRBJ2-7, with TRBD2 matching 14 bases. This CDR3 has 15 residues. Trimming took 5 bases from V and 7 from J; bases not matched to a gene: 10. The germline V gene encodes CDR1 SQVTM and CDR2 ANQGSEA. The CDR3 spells CSVRTSGGTSGEQYF. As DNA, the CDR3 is TGCAGCGTTCGGACTAGCGGGGGGACCTCGGGTGAGCAGTACTTC.

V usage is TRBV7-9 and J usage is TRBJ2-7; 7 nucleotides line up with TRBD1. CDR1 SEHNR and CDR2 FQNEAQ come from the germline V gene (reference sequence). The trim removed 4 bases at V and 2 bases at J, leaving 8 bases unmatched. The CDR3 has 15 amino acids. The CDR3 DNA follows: TGTGCCAGCAGCTCCATCGACAGGGCCGCCTACGAGCAGTACTTC. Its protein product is CASSSIDRAAYEQYF.

The CDR3 reads CAWGKKGLALSYEQYF. The CDR3 DNA reads as TGTGCCTGGGGTAAAAAGGGACTAGCCCTCTCCTACGAGCAGTACTTC. This rearrangement joins TRBV30 to TRBJ2-7; 9 bases line up with TRBD2. CDR3 length equals 16 residues. V dropped 5 bases and J dropped 0; count of bases not matched to a gene: 11. CDR1 GTSNPN and CDR2 SVGIG come from the germline V gene (reference sequence). Variable domain in full (rest from reference TRBV30 and TRBJ2-7): SQTIHQWPATLVQPVGSPLSLECTVEGTSNPNLYWYRQAAGRGLQLLFYSVGIGQISSEVPQNLSASRPQDRQFILSSKKLLLSDSGFYLCAWGKKGLALSYEQYFGPGTRLTVT.

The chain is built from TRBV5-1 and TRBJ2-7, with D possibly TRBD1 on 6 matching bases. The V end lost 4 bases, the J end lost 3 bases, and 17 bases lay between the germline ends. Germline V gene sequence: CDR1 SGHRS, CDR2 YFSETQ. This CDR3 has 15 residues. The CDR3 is CASSNRRDTLYEQYF. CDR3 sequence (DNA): TGCGCCAGCAGCAACCGCCGGGACACCCTCTACGAGCAGTACTTC.

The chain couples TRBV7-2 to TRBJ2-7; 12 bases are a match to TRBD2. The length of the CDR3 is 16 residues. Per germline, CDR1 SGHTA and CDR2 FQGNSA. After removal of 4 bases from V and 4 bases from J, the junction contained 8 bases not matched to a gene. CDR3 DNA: TGTGCCAGCAGCTCCGGACTAGCGGGGTCAGGGTACGAGCAGTACTTC. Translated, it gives CASSSGLAGSGYEQYF.

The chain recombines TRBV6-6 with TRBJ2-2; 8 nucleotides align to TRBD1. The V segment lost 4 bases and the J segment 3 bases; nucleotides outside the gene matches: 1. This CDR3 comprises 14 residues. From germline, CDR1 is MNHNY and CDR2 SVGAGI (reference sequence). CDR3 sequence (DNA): TGTGCCAGCAGTTCGACAGGGGACACCGGGGAGCTGTTTTTT. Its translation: CASSSTGDTGELFF.

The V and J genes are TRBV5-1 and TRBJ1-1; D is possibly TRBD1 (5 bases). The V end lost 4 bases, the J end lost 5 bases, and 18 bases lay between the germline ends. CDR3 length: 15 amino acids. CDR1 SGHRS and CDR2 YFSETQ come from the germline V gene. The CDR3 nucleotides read TGCGCCAGCAGCCTCCAGGGCAGGGAGGGTACTGAAGCTTTCTTT. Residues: CASSLQGREGTEAFF.

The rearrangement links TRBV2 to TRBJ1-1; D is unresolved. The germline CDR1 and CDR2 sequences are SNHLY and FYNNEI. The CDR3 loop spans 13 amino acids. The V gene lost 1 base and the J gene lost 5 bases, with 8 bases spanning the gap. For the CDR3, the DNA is TGTGCCAGCAGTGAAGGAGCGGGGACTGAAGCTTTCTTT. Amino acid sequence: CASSEGAGTEAFF.

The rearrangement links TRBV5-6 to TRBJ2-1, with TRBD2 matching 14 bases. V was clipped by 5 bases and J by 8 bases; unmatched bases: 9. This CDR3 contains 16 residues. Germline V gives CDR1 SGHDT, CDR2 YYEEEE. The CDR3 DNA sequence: TGTGCCAGCAGACGGGGACTAGCGGGAGTTGACGATGAGCAGTTCTTC. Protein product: CASRRGLAGVDDEQFF.

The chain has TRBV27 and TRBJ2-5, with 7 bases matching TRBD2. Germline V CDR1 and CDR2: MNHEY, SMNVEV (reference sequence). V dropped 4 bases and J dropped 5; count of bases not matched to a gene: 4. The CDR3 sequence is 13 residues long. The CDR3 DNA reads TGTGCCAGCAGTTATGAGGGAGGGGAGACCCAGTACTTC. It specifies CASSYEGGETQYF.

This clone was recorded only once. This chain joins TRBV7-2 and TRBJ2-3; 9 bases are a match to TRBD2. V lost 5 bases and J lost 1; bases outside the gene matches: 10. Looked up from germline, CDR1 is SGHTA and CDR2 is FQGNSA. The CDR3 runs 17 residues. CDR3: CASSPPGLATGTDTQYF. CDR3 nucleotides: TGTGCCAGCAGCCCCCCCGGACTAGCGACGGGCACAGATACGCAGTATTTT.

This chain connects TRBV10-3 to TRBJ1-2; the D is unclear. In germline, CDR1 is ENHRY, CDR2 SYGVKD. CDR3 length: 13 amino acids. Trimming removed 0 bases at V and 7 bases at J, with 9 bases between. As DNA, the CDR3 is TGTGCCATCAGTGAGTCTACGGGAGGTGGCTACACCTTC. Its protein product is CAISESTGGGYTF.

The CDR3, as DNA: TGTGCCAGCAGCGCGACAGGGTATAGCAATCAGCCCCAGCATTTT. This sequence encodes CASSATGYSNQPQHF. The chain joins TRBV9 to TRBJ1-5; 7 bases are shared with TRBD1. Germline CDR1 is SGDLS and CDR2 is YYNGEE. V lost 3 bases, J lost 0 bases, and 3 bases stayed unmatched. CDR3 length: 15 residues.

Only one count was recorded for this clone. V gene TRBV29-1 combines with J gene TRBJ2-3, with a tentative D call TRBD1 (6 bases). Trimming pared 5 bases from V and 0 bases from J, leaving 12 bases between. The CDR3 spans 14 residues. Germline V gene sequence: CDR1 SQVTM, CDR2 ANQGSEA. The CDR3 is CSVSMGTSTDTQYF. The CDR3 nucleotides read TGCAGCGTTTCAATGGGGACAAGCACAGATACGCAGTATTTT.

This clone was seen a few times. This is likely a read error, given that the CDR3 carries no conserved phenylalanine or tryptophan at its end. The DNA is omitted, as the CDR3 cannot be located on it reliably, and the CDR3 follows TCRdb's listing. The CDR3 sequence: CASSRPDPPPGELHVRFS. The J gene is TRBJ2-2, the V gene TRBV4-3; the table's D call, TRBD2, was not checked against the DNA. The CDR3 has 18 residues if both end residues are counted. Germline V CDR1 and CDR2: LGHNA, YSLEER.

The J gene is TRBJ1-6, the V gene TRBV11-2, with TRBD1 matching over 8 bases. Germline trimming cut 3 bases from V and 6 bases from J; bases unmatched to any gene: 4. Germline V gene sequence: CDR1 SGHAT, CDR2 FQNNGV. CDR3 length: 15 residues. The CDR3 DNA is TGTGCCAGCAGCTTCGGACAGGGTTTTAATTCACCCCTCCACTTT. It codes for CASSFGQGFNSPLHF.

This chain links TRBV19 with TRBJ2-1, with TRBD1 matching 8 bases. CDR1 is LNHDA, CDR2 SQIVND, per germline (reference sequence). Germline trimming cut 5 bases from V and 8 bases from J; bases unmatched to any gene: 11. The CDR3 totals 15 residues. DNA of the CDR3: TGTGCCAGTAGTTACCTCTCGGACAGGGAGGATGAGCAGTTCTTC. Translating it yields CASSYLSDREDEQFF.